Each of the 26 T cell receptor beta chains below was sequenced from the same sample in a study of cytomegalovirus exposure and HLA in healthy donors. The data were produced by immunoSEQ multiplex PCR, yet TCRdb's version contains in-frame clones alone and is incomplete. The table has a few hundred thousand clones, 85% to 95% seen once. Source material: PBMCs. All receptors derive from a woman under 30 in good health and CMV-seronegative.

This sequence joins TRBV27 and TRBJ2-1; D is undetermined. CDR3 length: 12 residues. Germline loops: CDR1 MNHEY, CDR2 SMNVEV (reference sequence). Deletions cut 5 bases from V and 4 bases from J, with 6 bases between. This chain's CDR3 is CASSPGYNEQFF. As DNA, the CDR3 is TGTGCCAGCAGTCCGGGTTACAATGAGCAGTTCTTC.

The CDR3: CASSFNRANTEAFF. As DNA, the CDR3 is TGTGCCAGCAGTTTTAACAGGGCCAACACTGAAGCTTTCTTT. This chain connects TRBV28 to TRBJ1-1; weak D call: TRBD1 (6 bases). This CDR3 contains 14 residues. Per germline, CDR1 MDHEN and CDR2 SYDVKM. V lost 3 bases to trimming and J lost 2 bases, with 10 bases between them.

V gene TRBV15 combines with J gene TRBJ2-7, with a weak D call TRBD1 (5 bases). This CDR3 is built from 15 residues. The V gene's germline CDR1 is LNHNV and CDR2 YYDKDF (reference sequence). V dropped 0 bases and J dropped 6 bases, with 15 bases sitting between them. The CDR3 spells CATSRDQGLLSEQYF. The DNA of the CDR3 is TGTGCCACCAGCAGAGATCAGGGTCTTTTGTCCGAGCAGTACTTC.

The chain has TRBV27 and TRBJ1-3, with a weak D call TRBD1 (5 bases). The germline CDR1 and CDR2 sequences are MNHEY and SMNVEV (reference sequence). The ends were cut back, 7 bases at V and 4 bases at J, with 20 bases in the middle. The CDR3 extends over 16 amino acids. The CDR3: CASKSWGGSGGNTIYF. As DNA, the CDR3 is TGTGCCAGCAAGTCCTGGGGGGGTTCTGGGGGAAACACCATATATTTT.

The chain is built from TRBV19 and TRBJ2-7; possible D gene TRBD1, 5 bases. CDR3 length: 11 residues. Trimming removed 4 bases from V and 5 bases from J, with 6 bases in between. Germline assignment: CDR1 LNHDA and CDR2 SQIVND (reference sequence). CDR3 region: CASSKGDEQYF. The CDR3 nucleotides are TGTGCCAGTAGTAAAGGGGACGAGCAGTACTTC.

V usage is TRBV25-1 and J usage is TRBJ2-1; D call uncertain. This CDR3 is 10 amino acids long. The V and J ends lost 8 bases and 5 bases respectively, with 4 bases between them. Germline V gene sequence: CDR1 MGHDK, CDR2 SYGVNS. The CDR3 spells CASPDNEQFF. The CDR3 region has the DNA TGTGCCAGCCCGGACAATGAGCAGTTCTTC.

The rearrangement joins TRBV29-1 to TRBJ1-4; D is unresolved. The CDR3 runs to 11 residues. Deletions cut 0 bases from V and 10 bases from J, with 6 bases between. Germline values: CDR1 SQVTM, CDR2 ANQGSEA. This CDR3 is CSVEDSGKLFF. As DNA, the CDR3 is TGCAGCGTTGAAGACTCGGGAAAACTGTTTTTT.

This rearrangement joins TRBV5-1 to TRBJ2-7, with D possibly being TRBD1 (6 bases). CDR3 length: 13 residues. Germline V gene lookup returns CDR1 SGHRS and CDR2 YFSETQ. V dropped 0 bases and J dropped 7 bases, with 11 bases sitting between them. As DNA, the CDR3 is TGCGCCAGCAGCTTGGCAGGGGTGGGGGAGCAGTACTTC. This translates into CASSLAGVGEQYF.

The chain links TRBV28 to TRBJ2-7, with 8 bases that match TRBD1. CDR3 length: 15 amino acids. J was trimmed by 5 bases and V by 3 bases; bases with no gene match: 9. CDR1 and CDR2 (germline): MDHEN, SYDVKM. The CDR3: CASSLVPGGADEQYF. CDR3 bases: TGTGCCAGCAGTTTGGTGCCAGGGGGCGCGGACGAGCAGTACTTC.

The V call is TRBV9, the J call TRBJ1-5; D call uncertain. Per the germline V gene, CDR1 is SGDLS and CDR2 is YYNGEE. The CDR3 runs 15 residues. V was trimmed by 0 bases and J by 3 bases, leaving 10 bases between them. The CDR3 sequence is CASSVGGGINQPQHF. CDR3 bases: TGTGCCAGCAGCGTAGGAGGAGGGATCAATCAGCCCCAGCATTTT.

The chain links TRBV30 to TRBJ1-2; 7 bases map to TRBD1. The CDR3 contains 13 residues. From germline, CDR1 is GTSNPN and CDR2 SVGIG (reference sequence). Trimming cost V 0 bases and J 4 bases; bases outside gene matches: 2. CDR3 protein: CAWSVGDSYGYTF. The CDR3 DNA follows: TGTGCCTGGAGTGTAGGGGACAGCTATGGCTACACCTTC. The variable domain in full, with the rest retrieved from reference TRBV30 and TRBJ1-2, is SQTIHQWPATLVQPVGSPLSLECTVEGTSNPNLYWYRQAAGRGLQLLFYSVGIGQISSEVPQNLSASRPQDRQFILSSKKLLLSDSGFYLCAWSVGDSYGYTFGSGTRLTVV.

CDR3 loop: CASSRLDRVGGEKLFF. For the CDR3, the DNA is TGTGCCAGCAGCCGGCTTGACAGGGTGGGCGGTGAAAAACTGTTTTTT. The V call is TRBV6-6, the J call TRBJ1-4; 7 bases align to TRBD1. The germline V gene encodes CDR1 MNHNY and CDR2 SVGAGI (reference sequence). With V trimmed by 6 bases and J by 7 bases, 14 bases remained unmatched. The length of the CDR3 is 16 residues.

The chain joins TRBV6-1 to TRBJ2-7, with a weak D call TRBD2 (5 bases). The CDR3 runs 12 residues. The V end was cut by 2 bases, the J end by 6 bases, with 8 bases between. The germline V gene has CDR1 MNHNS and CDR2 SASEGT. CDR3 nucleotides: TGTGCCAGCAGTGAAACGGCGGGCGAGCAGTACTTC. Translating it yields CASSETAGEQYF.

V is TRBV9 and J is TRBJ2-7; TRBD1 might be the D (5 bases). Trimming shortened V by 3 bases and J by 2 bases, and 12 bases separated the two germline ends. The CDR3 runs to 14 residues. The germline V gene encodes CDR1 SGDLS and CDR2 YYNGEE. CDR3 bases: TGTGCCAGCAGCGCCGGACAAGGCCCCTACGAGCAGTACTTC. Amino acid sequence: CASSAGQGPYEQYF.

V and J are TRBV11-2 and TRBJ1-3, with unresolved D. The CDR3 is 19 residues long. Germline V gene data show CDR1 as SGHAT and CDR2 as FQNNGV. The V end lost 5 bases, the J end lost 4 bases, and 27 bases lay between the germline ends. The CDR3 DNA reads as TGTGCCAGCAGCCCCCTCCGTTGGGGAGCCGAGGGAGGAGGAAACACCATATATTTT. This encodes CASSPLRWGAEGGGNTIYF.

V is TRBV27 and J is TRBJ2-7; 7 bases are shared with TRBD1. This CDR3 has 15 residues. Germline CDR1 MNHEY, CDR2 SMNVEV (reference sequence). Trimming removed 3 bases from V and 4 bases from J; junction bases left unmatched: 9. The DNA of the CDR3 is TGTGCCAGCAGTTTCCAAGGGGGCAGGTTTTACGAGCAGTACTTC. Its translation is CASSFQGGRFYEQYF.

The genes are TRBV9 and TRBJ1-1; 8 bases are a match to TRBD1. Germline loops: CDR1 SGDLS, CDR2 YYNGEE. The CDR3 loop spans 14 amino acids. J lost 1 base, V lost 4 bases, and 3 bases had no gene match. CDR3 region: CASSLGTGNTEAFF. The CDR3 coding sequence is TGTGCCAGCAGCCTAGGGACAGGGAACACTGAAGCTTTCTTT.

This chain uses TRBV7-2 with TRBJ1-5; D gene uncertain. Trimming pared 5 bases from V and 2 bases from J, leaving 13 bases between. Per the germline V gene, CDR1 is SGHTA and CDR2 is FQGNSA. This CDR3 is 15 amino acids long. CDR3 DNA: TGTGCCAGCAGCCAACTTCGGGTTGGCAATCAGCCCCAGCATTTT. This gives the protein CASSQLRVGNQPQHF.

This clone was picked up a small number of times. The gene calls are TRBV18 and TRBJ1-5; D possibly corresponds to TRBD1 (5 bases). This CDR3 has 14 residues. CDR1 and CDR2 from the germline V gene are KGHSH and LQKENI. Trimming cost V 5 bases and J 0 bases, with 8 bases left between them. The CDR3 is CASSDRYSNQPQHF. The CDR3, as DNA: TGTGCCAGCTCAGACAGATATAGCAATCAGCCCCAGCATTTT.

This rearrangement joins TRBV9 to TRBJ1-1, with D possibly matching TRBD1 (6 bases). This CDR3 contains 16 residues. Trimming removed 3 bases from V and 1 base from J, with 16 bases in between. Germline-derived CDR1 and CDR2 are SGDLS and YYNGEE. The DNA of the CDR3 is TGTGCCAGCAGCGACAACAGGGAGAGAGGGAACACTGAAGCTTTCTTT. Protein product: CASSDNRERGNTEAFF.

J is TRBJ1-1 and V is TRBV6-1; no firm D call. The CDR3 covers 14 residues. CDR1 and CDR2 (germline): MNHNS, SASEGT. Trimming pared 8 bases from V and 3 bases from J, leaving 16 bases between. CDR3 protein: CASEGPEKDTEAFF. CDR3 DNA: TGTGCCAGCGAGGGCCCCGAGAAGGACACTGAAGCTTTCTTT.

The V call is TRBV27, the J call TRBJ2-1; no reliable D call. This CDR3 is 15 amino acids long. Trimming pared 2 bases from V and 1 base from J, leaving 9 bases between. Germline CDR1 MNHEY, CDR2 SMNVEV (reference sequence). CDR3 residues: CASSLSTDSYNEQFF. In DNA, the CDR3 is TGTGCCAGCAGTTTAAGTACTGATTCCTACAATGAGCAGTTCTTC.

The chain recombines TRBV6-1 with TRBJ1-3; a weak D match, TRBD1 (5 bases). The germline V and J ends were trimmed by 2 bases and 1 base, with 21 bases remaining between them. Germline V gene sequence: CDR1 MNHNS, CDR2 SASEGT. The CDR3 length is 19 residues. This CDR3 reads CASSELPGKGIGSGNTIYF. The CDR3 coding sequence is TGTGCCAGCAGTGAATTACCTGGTAAGGGGATCGGATCTGGAAACACCATATATTTT.

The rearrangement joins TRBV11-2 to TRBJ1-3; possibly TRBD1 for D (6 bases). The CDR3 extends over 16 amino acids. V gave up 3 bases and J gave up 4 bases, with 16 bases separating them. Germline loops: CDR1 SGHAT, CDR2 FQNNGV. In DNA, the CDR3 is TGTGCCAGCAGCTTTGCGATGGGGGGGCCCGGAAACACCATATATTTT. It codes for CASSFAMGGPGNTIYF. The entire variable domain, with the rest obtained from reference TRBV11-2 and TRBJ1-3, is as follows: EAGVAQSPRYKIIEKRQSVAFWCNPISGHATLYWYQQILGQGPKLLIQFQNNGVVDDSQLPKDRFSAERLKGVDSTLKIQPAKLEDSAVYLCASSFAMGGPGNTIYFGEGSWLTVV.

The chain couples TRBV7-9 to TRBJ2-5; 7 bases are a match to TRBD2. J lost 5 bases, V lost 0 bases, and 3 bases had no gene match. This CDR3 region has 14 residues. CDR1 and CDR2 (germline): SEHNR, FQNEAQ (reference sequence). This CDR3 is CASSLAGGPETQYF. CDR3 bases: TGTGCCAGCAGCTTAGCGGGAGGGCCTGAGACCCAGTACTTC. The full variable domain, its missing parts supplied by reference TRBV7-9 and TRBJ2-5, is DTGVSQNPRHKITKRGQNVTFRCDPISEHNRLYWYRQTLGQGPEFLTYFQNEAQLEKSRLLSDRFSAERPKGSFSTLEIQRTEQGDSAMYLCASSLAGGPETQYFGPGTRLLVL.

Written as DNA, the CDR3 is TGCGCCAGCAGCCCCCCGGGTTCTAATGAAAAACTGTTTTTT. Its protein is CASSPPGSNEKLFF. The chain joins TRBV5-1 to TRBJ1-4; D ambiguous. The V end was cut by 4 bases, the J end by 3 bases, with 10 bases between. Germline CDR1 SGHRS, CDR2 YFSETQ. This CDR3 has 14 amino acids.